This is a list of T cell receptor beta chains from one sample in a study of OX40 agonist ivuxolimab in advanced cancers. TCRdb's copy holds only in-frame clones and misses some; the assay was immunoSEQ multiplex PCR. The sample contains 80,000 or so clones, approximately 85% of which appear only once. Sequenced material: CD4+ or CD8+ T cells sorted from blood, taken in a trial of the OX40 agonist ivuxolimab. Every receptor here comes from an adult with an advanced solid tumor such as melanoma, head and neck, liver or kidney cancer. Both conserved end residues are part of each CDR3. D genes are given only for firm matches. Not all rows give a size; the values are once, few, many and, for expanded clones, a class.

CDR3aa,CDR3nt,v_gene,abundance,d_gene,j_gene
CASSLSTGANYGYTF,TGTGCCAGCAGCTTATCCACAGGGGCGAACTATGGCTACACCTTC,TRBV13,-,TRBD1,TRBJ1-2
CASSLGGGGDRYEQYF,TGTGCCAGCAGCCTAGGGGGGGGCGGAGATCGCTACGAGCAGTACTTC,TRBV28,-,-,TRBJ2-7
CASSRPGTGLGGNQPQHF,TGTGCCAGCAGCCGACCAGGGACAGGGTTGGGGGGCAATCAGCCCCAGCATTTT,TRBV2,-,TRBD1,TRBJ1-5
CASSLKGGLYEQYF,TGTGCCAGTAGTCTAAAGGGGGGTCTCTACGAGCAGTACTTC,TRBV19,few,-,TRBJ2-7
CASSFPPAYGYTF,TGTGCCAGCAGTTTTCCCCCCGCCTATGGCTACACCTTC,TRBV28,-,-,TRBJ1-2
CASSPAGTTSYEQYF,TGTGCCAGCTCACCGGCCGGGACCACCTCCTACGAGCAGTACTTC,TRBV18,-,-,TRBJ2-7
CASRRLLDTQYF,TGTGCCAGCAGGAGGCTCTTGGATACGCAGTATTTT,TRBV6-1,-,-,TRBJ2-3
CASSRRGSGNTIYF,TGTGCCAGCAGTCGACGAGGCAGTGGAAACACCATATATTTT,TRBV27,-,-,TRBJ1-3
CASSKGQGAYEQYF,TGCGCCAGCAGCAAGGGACAGGGGGCGTACGAGCAGTACTTC,TRBV5-1,-,TRBD1,TRBJ2-7
CASQGRNEKLFF,TGTGCCAGTCAGGGAAGGAATGAAAAACTGTTTTTT,TRBV19,-,-,TRBJ1-4
CASSAWGTPDSPLHF,TGTGCCAGCTCAGCTTGGGGGACACCGGATTCACCCCTCCACTTT,TRBV7-9,-,-,TRBJ1-6